In its sample, the clone carrying this T cell receptor (beta chain) was seen once. Its antigen is unknown. This specimen belongs to a study of T cells after yellow fever vaccination. UMIs and a universal primer site were added when TCR cDNA was made by 5'RACE template switching. One entry per CDR3 protein, called by TCRdb with MiXCR from the 5' RACE reads. Here the sample spans about 99,000 distinct CDR3 sequences, 5.8% being singletons. This CDR3 is built from 15 residues. Looked up from germline, CDR1 is SGHNT and CDR2 is YYREEE (reference sequence). V lost 0 bases and J lost 4, with 11 bases in between. Study-wide results and caveats: Abundant bulk-population clonotypes could contaminate the FACS-sorted repertoires.

The rearrangement joins TRBV5-4 to TRBJ2-1, with a tentative D call TRBD2 (6 bases). This sequence was found in a man between 18 and 29 years old who received the YFV17D yellow fever vaccine. Specimen: CD8+ T cells sorted from PBMCs, collected 10 days after the yellow fever booster vaccination. CDR3 coding DNA: TGTGCCAGCAGCTTGGATGCGGGGCAATACAATGAGCAGTTCTTC. This sequence encodes CASSLDAGQYNEQFF. Together with reference TRBV5-4 and TRBJ2-1, the CDR3 gives the full variable domain: ETGVTQSPTHLIKTRGQQVTLRCSSQSGHNTVSWYQQALGQGPQFIFQYYREEENGRGNFPPRFSGLQFPNYSSELNVNALELDDSALYLCASSLDAGQYNEQFFGPGTRLTVL.